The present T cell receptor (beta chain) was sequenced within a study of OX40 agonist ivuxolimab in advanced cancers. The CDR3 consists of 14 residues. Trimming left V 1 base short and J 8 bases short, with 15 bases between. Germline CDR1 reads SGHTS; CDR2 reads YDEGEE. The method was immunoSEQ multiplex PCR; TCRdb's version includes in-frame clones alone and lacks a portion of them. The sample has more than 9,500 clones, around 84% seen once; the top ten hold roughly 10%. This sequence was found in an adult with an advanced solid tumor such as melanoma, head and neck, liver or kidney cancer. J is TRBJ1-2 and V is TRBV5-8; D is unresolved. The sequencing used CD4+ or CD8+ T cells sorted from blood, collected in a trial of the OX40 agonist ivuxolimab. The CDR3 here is CASSLKEFIYGYTF. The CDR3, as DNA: TGTGCCAGCAGCTTGAAGGAATTTATCTACGGCTACACCTTC. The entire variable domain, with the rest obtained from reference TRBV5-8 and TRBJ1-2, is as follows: EAGVTQSPTHLIKTRGQQATLRCSPISGHTSVYWYQQALGLGLQFLLWYDEGEERNRGNFPPRFSGRQFPNYSSELNVNALELEDSALYLCASSLKEFIYGYTFGSGTRLTVV.